One T cell receptor (beta chain) is described in this entry. The antigen is not known. This sample was taken from a study of T cell responses to AZD1222 COVID-19 vaccine. The study's findings and limits: Along spike, vaccine-associated CD4 TCRs were found throughout, with dominance at 160-218 and 743-854.

Germline assignment: CDR1 LNHNV and CDR2 YYDKDF (reference sequence). The CDR3 has 14 residues. Trimming shortened V by 0 bases and J by 10 bases, and 12 bases separated the two germline ends. Profiling relied on immunoSEQ multiplex PCR, and the TCRdb table lists in-frame clones only, not all of them. This table holds tens of thousands of clones, 91% found once. Sequenced material: peripheral blood, taken on day 0 of MenACWY control vaccination. This TCR was recovered from an adult in good health. The gene calls are TRBV15 and TRBJ1-4; a weak D match, TRBD1 (5 bases). The CDR3 nucleotides read TGTGCCACCAGCAGAGATCGAGGGGAGCCAAAACTGTTTTTT. This encodes CATSRDRGEPKLFF. The full variable domain, rest sourced from reference TRBV15 and TRBJ1-4, is DAMVIQNPRYQVTQFGKPVTLSCSQTLNHNVMYWYQQKSSQAPKLLFHYYDKDFNNEADTPDNFQSRRPNTSFCFLDIRSPGLGDTAMYLCATSRDRGEPKLFFGSGTQLSVL.